This is a list of T cell receptor beta chains from one sample in a study of T cell repertoires in cytomegalovirus infection. A single record per CDR3 protein comes from TCRdb applying MiXCR to the reads. Of almost 550,000 distinct CDR3 sequences in the sample, approximately 15% were seen once. The sample was CD8+ T cells from PBMCs. The receptor set was obtained from a human donor in good health (CMV status not recorded). Some clones in this sample may be carry-over from other donors' samples. Each CDR3 is given with its conserved first and last residue. D genes are given only for firm matches. Expanded clones get a size class; other rows say once, few or many, or leave the size out.

j_gene | v_gene | abundance | d_gene | CDR3nt | CDR3aa
TRBJ1-1 | TRBV19 | NA | NA | TGTGCCAGTAGTATTGGTGAGGGGAGAACTGAAGCTTTCTTT | CASSIGEGRTEAFF
TRBJ1-1 | TRBV2 | few | TRBD1 | TGTGCCAGCAGTTTCACAGGGGGCGGTCTCCGAAACACTGAAGCTTTCTTT | CASSFTGGGLRNTEAFF
TRBJ2-2 | TRBV24-1 | few | NA | TGTGCCACCAGTGATTTGTCAGAAGAGGAGGCCGGGGAGCTGTTTTTT | CATSDLSEEEAGELFF
TRBJ1-2 | TRBV7-8 | many | NA | TGTGCCAGCAGCTTAGACAGGGACTCCGTGACTTCTAACTATGGCTACACCTTC | CASSLDRDSVTSNYGYTF
TRBJ1-1 | TRBV7-9 | many | NA | TGTGCCAGCAGCGTACTTACTAGGGAGGCCACTGAAGCTTTCTTT | CASSVLTREATEAFF
TRBJ2-1 | TRBV3-1 | NA | TRBD2 | TGTGCCAGCAGCCCCTCCTTAGCGGGGAGGGCCCTCAATGAGCAGTTCTTC | CASSPSLAGRALNEQFF
TRBJ2-3 | TRBV12-5 | many | NA | TGTGCTAGTGGTCTTCGGCCGGCCCTTAGCACAGATACGCAGTATTTT | CASGLRPALSTDTQYF
TRBJ2-7 | TRBV6-1 | NA | TRBD1 | TGTGCCAGCAGTGGACCGGGACAGGGTATCCACGAGCAGTACTTC | CASSGPGQGIHEQYF
TRBJ1-2 | TRBV10-3 | many | NA | TGTGCCATCAGTGAGTCGCGACAGAACTATGGCTACACCTTC | CAISESRQNYGYTF
TRBJ2-3 | TRBV6-5 | few | NA | TGTGCCAGCACCCACAGAAGAATCCGGCTGCCGGGCACAGATACGCAGTATTTT | CASTHRRIRLPGTDTQYF
TRBJ1-5 | TRBV19 | NA | NA | TGTGCCAGTAAAGCCTTCGGGAAACATAGCAATCAGCCCCAGCATTTT | CASKAFGKHSNQPQHF
TRBJ1-5 | TRBV4-1 | many | NA | TGCGCCAGCAGCCAAGCCGTGGGGAGCAATCAGCCCCAGCATTTT | CASSQAVGSNQPQHF
TRBJ1-5 | TRBV4-1 | few | NA | TGCGCCAGCAGCCAAGAACCCCAGCACTATGTCAATCAGCCCCAGCATTTT | CASSQEPQHYVNQPQHF
TRBJ2-1 | TRBV7-9 | few | NA | TGTGCCAGCAGCTCGGGCCACAACAATGAGCAGTTCTTC | CASSSGHNNEQFF
TRBJ2-3 | TRBV9 | NA | NA | TGTGCCAGCAGCGTAGAAACAGATACGCAGTATTTT | CASSVETDTQYF
TRBJ1-2 | TRBV7-6 | NA | NA | TGTGCCAGCAGCCCGCCTGCTGAGGGCTCAAAATATGGTTACACCTTC | CASSPPAEGSKYGYTF
TRBJ1-2 | TRBV5-6 | many | NA | TGTGCCAGCAGCTTGGGCGGGGTTGATGGCTACACCTTC | CASSLGGVDGYTF
TRBJ2-7 | TRBV6-1 | many | TRBD1 | TGTGCCAGCAGTGTGGAGCGGACAGGGAAGGACGAGCAGTACTTC | CASSVERTGKDEQYF
TRBJ2-1 | TRBV19 | few | TRBD2 | TGTGCCAGTAGTATAGATTGGCGGGAGGTGAATGAGCAGTTCTTC | CASSIDWREVNEQFF
TRBJ1-2 | TRBV7-6 | many | NA | TGTGCCAGCAGCCACGAGGGGAGGGAAGGCTATGGCTACACCTTC | CASSHEGREGYGYTF
TRBJ1-2 | TRBV7-6 | many | TRBD1 | TGTGCCAGCAGCTCCCGGACAGGGGAGGACTACACCTTC | CASSSRTGEDYTF
TRBJ2-2 | TRBV20-1 | few | TRBD2 | TGCAGTGCTAGAGATGTCCTAGCGGGGGGCTTGGACACCGGGGAGCTGTTTTTT | CSARDVLAGGLDTGELFF
TRBJ2-7 | TRBV7-6 | many | TRBD2 | TGTGCCAGCAGCTTAGAGGAGCGGGATTACTCCTACGAGCAGTACTTC | CASSLEERDYSYEQYF
TRBJ2-7 | TRBV7-8 | many | TRBD2 | TGTGCCAGCAGCTTAGAGGCGGGGGTAGCCTACGAGCAGTACTTC | CASSLEAGVAYEQYF
TRBJ1-4 | TRBV10-2 | NA | NA | TGCGCCAGCAGGGGACGGACAACTAATGAAAAACTGTTTTTT | CASRGRTTNEKLFF
TRBJ2-7 | TRBV4-1 | NA | TRBD1 | TGCGCCAGCAGCCCCCGGACAGGGAGGCTCGAGCAGTACTTC | CASSPRTGRLEQYF
TRBJ2-1 | TRBV15 | few | NA | TGTGCCACCAGGTCTAGGGACGCAAATGAGCAGTTCTTC | CATRSRDANEQFF
TRBJ2-1 | TRBV10-1 | few | TRBD2 | TGCGCCAGCAGTGATGCCCCGGGGGGGCCCCATGAGCAGTTCTTC | CASSDAPGGPHEQFF
TRBJ2-3 | TRBV11-2 | many | TRBD1 | TGTGCCAGCAGCCATCCGGGACAGGGCACGGATACGCAGTATTTT | CASSHPGQGTDTQYF